This section outlines one T cell receptor (beta chain) sequence together with its context. Measured with immunoSEQ multiplex PCR; TCRdb has only the in-frame clones, and not every one. The sample holds around 120,000 clones, roughly 90% seen once. The data originate from a study of T cell responses to AZD1222 COVID-19 vaccine. About the research overall: It was second doses at about 4 or about 12 weeks that were pooled.

CDR1 is MGHRA, CDR2 YSYEKL, per germline. V shed 3 bases, J shed 5 bases, and the junction held 19 bases outside the gene matches. CDR3 length equals 20 residues. Sample: peripheral blood, taken on day 0 of AZD1222 vaccination. The receptor was isolated from an adult in good health. V and J are TRBV4-1 and TRBJ2-1, with 10 bases that match TRBD1. The CDR3 is CASSQEPPGQGILRDNEQFF. DNA of the CDR3: TGCGCCAGCAGCCAGGAACCGCCGGGACAGGGGATTTTAAGGGACAATGAGCAGTTCTTC.